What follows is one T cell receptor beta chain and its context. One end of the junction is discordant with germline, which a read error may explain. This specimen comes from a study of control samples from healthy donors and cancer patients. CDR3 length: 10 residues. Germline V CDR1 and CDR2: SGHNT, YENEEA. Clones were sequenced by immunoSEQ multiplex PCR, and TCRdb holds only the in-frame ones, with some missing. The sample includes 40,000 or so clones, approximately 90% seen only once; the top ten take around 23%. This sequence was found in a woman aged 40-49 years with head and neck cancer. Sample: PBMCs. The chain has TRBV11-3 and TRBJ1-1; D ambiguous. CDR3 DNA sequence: TGTGCCAGCAGTCGCCTCGGACCGACTTTT. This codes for CASSRLGPTF.